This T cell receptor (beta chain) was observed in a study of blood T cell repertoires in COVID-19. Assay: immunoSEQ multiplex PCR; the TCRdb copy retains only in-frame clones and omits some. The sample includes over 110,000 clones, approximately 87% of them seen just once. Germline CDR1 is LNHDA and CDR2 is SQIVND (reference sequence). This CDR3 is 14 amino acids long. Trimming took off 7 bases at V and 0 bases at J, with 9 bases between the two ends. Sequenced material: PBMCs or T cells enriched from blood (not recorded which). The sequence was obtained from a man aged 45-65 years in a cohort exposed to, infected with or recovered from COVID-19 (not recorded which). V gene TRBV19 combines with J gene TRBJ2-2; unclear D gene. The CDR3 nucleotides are TGTGCCAGTAATTTCTTCGCGAACACCGGGGAGCTGTTTTTT. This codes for CASNFFANTGELFF.